Detailed here is one T cell receptor beta chain. Disease in patients was locally advanced or metastatic urothelial carcinoma. This sample was taken from a study of PD-L1 blockade in urothelial cancer. Study summary: When blood samples were assessed, the median T cell count was around 140,000.

Losses at the gene ends were 11 bases for V and 7 bases for J; bases not matched to a gene: 18. This CDR3 is built from 15 residues. CDR1 is MNHNS, CDR2 SASEGT, per germline. Each PCR received spiked synthetic TCR analog templates. The table came from immunoSEQ multiplex PCR; TCRdb's copy has only in-frame clones and leaves some out. Seen here are under 45,000 clones, 65% to 85% observed once, and the top ten hold 15% to 20%. The material was PBMCs, obtained around atezolizumab (anti-PD-L1) treatment. This receptor was obtained from a man aged 55 to 70 with urothelial cancer. The chain employs TRBV6-1 and TRBJ2-7, with 9 positions matching TRBD1. For the CDR3, the DNA is TGTGCCGCTAAAGCCTCCGGGACAGGGTCGTGGGAGCAGTACTTC. Its protein product is CAAKASGTGSWEQYF.